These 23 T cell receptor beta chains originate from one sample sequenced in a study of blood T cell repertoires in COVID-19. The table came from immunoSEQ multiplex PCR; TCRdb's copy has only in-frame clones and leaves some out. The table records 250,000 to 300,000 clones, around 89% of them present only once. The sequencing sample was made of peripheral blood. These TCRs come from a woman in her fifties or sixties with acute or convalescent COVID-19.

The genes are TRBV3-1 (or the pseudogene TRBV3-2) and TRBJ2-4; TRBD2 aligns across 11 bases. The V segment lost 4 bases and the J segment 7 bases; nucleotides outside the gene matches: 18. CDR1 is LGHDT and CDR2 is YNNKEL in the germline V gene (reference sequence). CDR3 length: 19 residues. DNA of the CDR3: TGTGCCAGCAGCCTAAGCCCCATAGCGGGGGGGCCGACTGGTAACATTCAGTACTTC. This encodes CASSLSPIAGGPTGNIQYF.

CDR3 sequence (DNA): TGTGCCAGCAGCTCTATCAACAGAGCGGGAGTGGTCAATGAGCAGTTCTTC. Its translation: CASSSINRAGVVNEQFF. The chain recombines TRBV7-9 with TRBJ2-1; 8 bases are shared with TRBD2. With 4 bases clipped from V and 6 bases from J, the junction kept 14 bases outside the gene matches. The CDR3 loop spans 17 amino acids. Germline V gives CDR1 SEHNR, CDR2 FQNEAQ (reference sequence).

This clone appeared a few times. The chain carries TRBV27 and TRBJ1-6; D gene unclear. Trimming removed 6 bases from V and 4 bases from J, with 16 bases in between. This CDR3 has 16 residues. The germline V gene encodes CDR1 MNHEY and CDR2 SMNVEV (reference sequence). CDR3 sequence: CASRERRGRYNSPLHF. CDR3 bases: TGTGCCAGCAGAGAGCGGAGAGGAAGGTATAATTCACCCCTCCACTTT.

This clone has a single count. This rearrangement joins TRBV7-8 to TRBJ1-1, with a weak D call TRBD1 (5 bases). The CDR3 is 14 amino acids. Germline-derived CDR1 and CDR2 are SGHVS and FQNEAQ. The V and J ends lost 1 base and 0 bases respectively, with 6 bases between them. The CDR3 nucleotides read TGTGCCAGCAGCTTAGGGGGGGTGAACACTGAAGCTTTCTTT. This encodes CASSLGGVNTEAFF.

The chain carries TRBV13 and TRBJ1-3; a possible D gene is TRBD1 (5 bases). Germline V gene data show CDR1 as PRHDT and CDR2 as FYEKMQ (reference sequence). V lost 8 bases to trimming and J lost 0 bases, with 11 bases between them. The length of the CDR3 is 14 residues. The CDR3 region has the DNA TGTGCCAGCGGGGACTCAGGCTCTGGAAACACCATATATTTT. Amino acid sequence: CASGDSGSGNTIYF.

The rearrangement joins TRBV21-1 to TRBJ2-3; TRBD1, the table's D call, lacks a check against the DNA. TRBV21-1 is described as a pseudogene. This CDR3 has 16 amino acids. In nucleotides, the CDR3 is TGTGCCAGCAGCAAAGGTTGGAAGGGGCACACAGATACGCAGTATTTT. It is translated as CASSKGWKGHTDTQYF.

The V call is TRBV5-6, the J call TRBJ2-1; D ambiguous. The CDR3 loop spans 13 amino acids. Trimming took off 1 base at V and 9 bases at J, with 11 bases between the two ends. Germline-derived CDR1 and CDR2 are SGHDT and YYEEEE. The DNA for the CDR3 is TGTGCCAGCAGCTTGTTCTCGTCGGGTGAGCAGTTCTTC. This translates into CASSLFSSGEQFF.

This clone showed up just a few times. The CDR3 reads CASRPGHTYEQYF. The CDR3 nucleotides are TGTGCCAGCAGGCCGGGACATACCTACGAGCAGTACTTC. The chain combines TRBV27 with TRBJ2-7, with D possibly being TRBD1 (6 bases). This CDR3 is 13 amino acids long. Germline V gene lookup returns CDR1 MNHEY and CDR2 SMNVEV (reference sequence). The V end lost 6 bases, the J end lost 2 bases, and 11 bases lay between the germline ends.

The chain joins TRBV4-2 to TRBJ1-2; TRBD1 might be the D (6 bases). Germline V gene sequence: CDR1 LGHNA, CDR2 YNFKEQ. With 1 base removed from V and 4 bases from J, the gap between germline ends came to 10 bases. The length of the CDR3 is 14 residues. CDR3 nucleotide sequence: TGTGCCAGCAGCCAAGGCGTACAGGGCTATGGCTACACCTTC. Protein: CASSQGVQGYGYTF.

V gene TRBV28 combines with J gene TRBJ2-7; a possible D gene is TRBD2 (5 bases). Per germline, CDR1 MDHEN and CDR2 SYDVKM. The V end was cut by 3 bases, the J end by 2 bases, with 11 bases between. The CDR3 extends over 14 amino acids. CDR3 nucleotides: TGTGCCAGCAGTTTGGGCGGGCCAACCTACGAGCAGTACTTC. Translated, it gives CASSLGGPTYEQYF.

The chain's CDR3 is CASSLRGGTAVSWYF. The CDR3 DNA is TGTGCCAGCAGCTTGAGGGGCGGGACAGCGGTTTCGTGGTACTTC. The chain couples TRBV5-4 to TRBJ2-7, with D perhaps matching TRBD1 (7 bases). V shed 1 base and J shed 12 bases, with 23 bases lying between them. The length of the CDR3 is 15 residues. Germline CDR1 and CDR2: SGHNT and YYREEE (reference sequence).

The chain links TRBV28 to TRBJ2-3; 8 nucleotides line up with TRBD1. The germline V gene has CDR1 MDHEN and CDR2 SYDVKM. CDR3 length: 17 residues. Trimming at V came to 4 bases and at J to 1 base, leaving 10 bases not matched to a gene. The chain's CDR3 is CASSSRGQAGGTDTQYF. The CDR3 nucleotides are TGTGCCAGCAGTTCTAGGGGACAGGCCGGGGGCACAGATACGCAGTATTTT.

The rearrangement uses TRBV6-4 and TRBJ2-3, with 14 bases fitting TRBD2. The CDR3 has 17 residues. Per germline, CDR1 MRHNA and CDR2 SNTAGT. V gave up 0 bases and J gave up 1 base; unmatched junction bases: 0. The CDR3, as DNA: TGTGCCAGCAGTGACTCGGGACTAGCGGGGGGCACAGATACGCAGTATTTT. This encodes CASSDSGLAGGTDTQYF.

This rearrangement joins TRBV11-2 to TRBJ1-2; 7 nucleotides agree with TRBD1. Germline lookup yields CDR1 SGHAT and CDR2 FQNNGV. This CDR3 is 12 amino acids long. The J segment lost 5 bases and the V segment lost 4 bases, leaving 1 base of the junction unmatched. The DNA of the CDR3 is TGTGCCAGCAGCTCAGGGGGGTATGGCTACACCTTC. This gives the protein CASSSGGYGYTF.

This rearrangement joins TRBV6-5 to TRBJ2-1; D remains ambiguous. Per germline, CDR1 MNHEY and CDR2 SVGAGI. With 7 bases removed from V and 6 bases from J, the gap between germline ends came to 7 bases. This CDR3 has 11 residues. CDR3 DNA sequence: TGTGCCAGCACCCCTCCCAATGAGCAGTTCTTC. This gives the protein CASTPPNEQFF.

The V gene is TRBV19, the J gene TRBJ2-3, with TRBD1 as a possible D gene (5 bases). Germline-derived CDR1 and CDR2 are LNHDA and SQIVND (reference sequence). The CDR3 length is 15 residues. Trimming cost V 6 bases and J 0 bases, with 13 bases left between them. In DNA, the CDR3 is TGTGCCAGTAGGAGGACGGACACTAGCACAGATACGCAGTATTTT. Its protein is CASRRTDTSTDTQYF.

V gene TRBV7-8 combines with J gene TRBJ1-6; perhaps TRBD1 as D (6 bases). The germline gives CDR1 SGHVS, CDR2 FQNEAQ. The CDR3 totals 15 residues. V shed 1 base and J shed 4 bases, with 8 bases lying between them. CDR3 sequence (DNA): TGTGCCAGCAGCTTAGTCGGACAGTATAATTCACCCCTCCACTTT. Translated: CASSLVGQYNSPLHF.

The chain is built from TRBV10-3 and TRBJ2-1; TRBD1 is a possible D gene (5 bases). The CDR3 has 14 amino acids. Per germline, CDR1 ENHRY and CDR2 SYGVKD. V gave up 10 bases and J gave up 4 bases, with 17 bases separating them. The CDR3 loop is CATDTGPPYNEQFF. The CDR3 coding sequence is TGTGCCACGGACACAGGCCCTCCTTACAATGAGCAGTTCTTC.

CDR3 DNA sequence: TGCGCCAGCAGCCTTACCGGGACAGGGTCCTACGAGCAGTACTTC. Its protein product is CASSLTGTGSYEQYF. The J gene is TRBJ2-7, the V gene TRBV5-1; TRBD1 matches 9 bases. CDR1 is SGHRS and CDR2 is YFSETQ in the germline V gene. V trimming: 4 bases; J trimming: 1 base; junction bases outside the gene matches: 6. The CDR3 has 15 amino acids.

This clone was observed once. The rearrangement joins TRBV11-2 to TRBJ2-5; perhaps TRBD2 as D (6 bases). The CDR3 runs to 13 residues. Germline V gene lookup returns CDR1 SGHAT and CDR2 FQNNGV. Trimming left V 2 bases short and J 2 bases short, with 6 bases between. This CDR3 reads CASSLSGQETQYF. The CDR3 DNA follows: TGTGCCAGCAGCTTAAGCGGGCAAGAGACCCAGTACTTC.

CDR3 protein: CASSFTGSSYEQYF. In DNA, the CDR3 is TGTGCCAGCAGTTTTACAGGGAGTTCCTACGAGCAGTACTTC. The chain joins TRBV27 to TRBJ2-7; D is possibly TRBD1 (6 bases). This CDR3 has 14 amino acids. The germline gives CDR1 MNHEY, CDR2 SMNVEV (reference sequence). V lost 3 bases and J lost 1, with 10 bases in between.

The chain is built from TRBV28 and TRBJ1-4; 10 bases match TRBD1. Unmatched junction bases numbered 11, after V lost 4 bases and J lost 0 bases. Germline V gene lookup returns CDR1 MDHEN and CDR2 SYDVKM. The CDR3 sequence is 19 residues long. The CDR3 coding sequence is TGTGCCAGCAGTTACCCTCCGGGACAGGGGACTGCAACTAATGAAAAACTGTTTTTT. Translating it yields CASSYPPGQGTATNEKLFF.

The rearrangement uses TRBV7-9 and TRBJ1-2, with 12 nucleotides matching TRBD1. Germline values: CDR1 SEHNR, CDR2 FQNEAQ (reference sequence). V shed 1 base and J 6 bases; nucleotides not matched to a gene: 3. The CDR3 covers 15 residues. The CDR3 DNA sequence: TGTGCCAGCAGCTTAGTGGGACAGGGGGCCCATGGCTACACCTTC. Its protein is CASSLVGQGAHGYTF.